Each of the 30 T cell receptor beta chains below was sequenced from the same sample in a study of cytomegalovirus exposure and HLA in healthy donors. The PCR was carried out with 60 Vbeta primers and 13 Jbeta primers. TCRdb's table, derived via immunoSEQ multiplex PCR, lists solely in-frame clones and lacks some. The data show some 98,000 clones, with roughly three quarters seen just once and approximately 2% held by the top ten. Material for sequencing was PBMCs. The receptors originated from a man aged 40-49 years in good health and CMV-seronegative.

Of note for this clone: One end of the junction is discordant with germline, which a read error may explain. The chain combines TRBV5-1 with TRBJ1-1; D gene ambiguous. Germline assignment: CDR1 SGHRS and CDR2 YFSETQ. CDR3 length: 14 residues. The CDR3 protein is CASTLSDWNTEAFF. For the CDR3, the DNA is TGCGCCAGCACCTTGTCCGACTGGAACACTGAAGCTTTCTTT.

This clone was counted between two and nine times. The chain has TRBV28 and TRBJ1-2; 7 nucleotides match TRBD1. J was trimmed by 4 bases and V by 5 bases; bases with no gene match: 10. The CDR3 has 15 residues. Germline V CDR1 and CDR2: MDHEN, SYDVKM. This chain's CDR3 is CASSTPPGGGYGYTF. CDR3 DNA: TGTGCCAGCAGTACTCCCCCAGGGGGTGGCTATGGCTACACCTTC.

The chain joins TRBV5-1 to TRBJ1-2, with unresolved D. Between the trimmed V and J ends, which lost 8 bases and 6 bases, there was a span of 17 bases. The CDR3 runs 13 residues. The germline V gene encodes CDR1 SGHRS and CDR2 YFSETQ. The CDR3 region is CASRAKGGHGYTF. The CDR3 nucleotides read TGCGCCAGTAGGGCGAAGGGCGGGCATGGCTACACCTTC.

This chain joins TRBV4-3 and TRBJ2-7, with TRBD2 matching 10 bases. Germline V gene lookup returns CDR1 LGHNA and CDR2 YSLEER. The CDR3 is 18 amino acids. Germline trimming cut 0 bases from V and 6 bases from J; bases unmatched to any gene: 14. The CDR3 spells CASSQDPVGLAVLGEQYF. CDR3 in DNA: TGCGCCAGCAGCCAAGATCCAGTAGGACTAGCGGTCCTTGGCGAGCAGTACTTC.

This chain joins TRBV28 and TRBJ2-3, with TRBD2 matching 9 bases. This CDR3 contains 17 residues. The germline V gene encodes CDR1 MDHEN and CDR2 SYDVKM. Trimming removed 8 bases from V and 1 base from J; junction bases left unmatched: 13. The CDR3: CASYSGRGSGGTDTQYF. Written as DNA, the CDR3 is TGTGCCAGCTATAGCGGGAGAGGGTCTGGGGGCACAGATACGCAGTATTTT. The complete variable domain, with remaining parts taken from reference TRBV28 and TRBJ2-3, reads DVKVTQSSRYLVKRTGEKVFLECVQDMDHENMFWYRQDPGLGLRLIYFSYDVKMKEKGDIPEGYSVSREKKERFSLILESASTNQTSMYLCASYSGRGSGGTDTQYFGPGTRLTVL.

This clone was seen only a few times. The rearrangement links TRBV28 to TRBJ1-6, with 11 positions matching TRBD1. J lost 9 bases, V lost 7 bases, and 14 bases had no gene match. CDR3 length equals 17 residues. Germline loops: CDR1 MDHEN, CDR2 SYDVKM. The CDR3 nucleotides read TGTGCCAGCACGAAAAGGCGGGGGGGGACAGGGGGTTCACCCCTCCACTTT. Translation: CASTKRRGGTGGSPLHF.

The chain has TRBV5-1 and TRBJ2-5; TRBD1 aligns across 10 bases. Looked up from germline, CDR1 is SGHRS and CDR2 is YFSETQ. Trimming at V came to 4 bases and at J to 5 bases, leaving 5 bases not matched to a gene. This CDR3 is 14 amino acids long. DNA of the CDR3: TGCGCCAGCAGCCAGGGACAGGGGCTCGAGACCCAGTACTTC. It encodes CASSQGQGLETQYF.

The chain joins TRBV20-1 to TRBJ1-2, with TRBD1 matching 7 bases. This CDR3 region has 11 residues. Germline trimming cut 5 bases from V and 8 bases from J; bases unmatched to any gene: 5. Germline lookup yields CDR1 DFQATT and CDR2 SNEGSKA (reference sequence). The CDR3 loop reads CSAGQEGGYTF. The CDR3 nucleotides read TGCAGTGCTGGACAGGAGGGGGGCTACACCTTC.

This chain uses TRBV7-2 with TRBJ2-3; D unclear. CDR3 length equals 14 residues. Germline CDR1 and CDR2: SGHTA and FQGNSA. Trimming took off 5 bases at V and 3 bases at J, with 12 bases between the two ends. The CDR3 DNA reads TGTGCCAGCAGCCCTATTGCGGAGACAGATACGCAGTATTTT. It encodes CASSPIAETDTQYF.

The V and J genes are TRBV11-2 and TRBJ1-1, with D hard to call. V was pared by 6 bases and J by 4 bases, with 21 bases between. Germline assignment: CDR1 SGHAT and CDR2 FQNNGV. CDR3 length equals 16 residues. The CDR3 reads CASSSRKQIQFTEAFF. CDR3 DNA: TGTGCCAGCAGTTCGAGGAAGCAGATCCAGTTCACTGAAGCTTTCTTT.

This chain links TRBV18 with TRBJ1-4; D not certain. V dropped 7 bases and J dropped 5 bases, with 14 bases sitting between them. Germline V gene data show CDR1 as KGHSH and CDR2 as LQKENI. The CDR3 spans 14 residues. The CDR3 DNA is TGTGCCAGCTGGGATCGACGGGAGAATGAAAAACTGTTTTTT. Its translation is CASWDRRENEKLFF.

The CDR3 bases are TGCGCCAGCAGCTTGGATGGACAGGCCCCTAGCACAGATACGCAGTATTTT. It specifies CASSLDGQAPSTDTQYF. The chain combines TRBV5-1 with TRBJ2-3; 7 bases are shared with TRBD1. Germline trimming cut 0 bases from V and 0 bases from J; bases unmatched to any gene: 7. In germline, CDR1 is SGHRS, CDR2 YFSETQ. This CDR3 spans 17 amino acids.

The chain links TRBV6-6 to TRBJ2-7, with TRBD2 matching 7 bases. This CDR3 comprises 14 residues. V was pared by 4 bases and J by 6 bases, with 9 bases of the junction left unmatched. From germline, CDR1 is MNHNY and CDR2 SVGAGI (reference sequence). In nucleotides, the CDR3 is TGTGCCAGCAGTTCGGGGGGAGAGGGGTCCGAGCAGTACTTC. Protein: CASSSGGEGSEQYF.

The V call is TRBV28, the J call TRBJ1-4; D ambiguous. The CDR3 extends over 16 amino acids. V lost 5 bases and J lost 6, with 19 bases in between. CDR1 is MDHEN, CDR2 SYDVKM, per germline. The CDR3 loop is CASSRWVMGEHEKLFF. Written as DNA, the CDR3 is TGTGCCAGCAGTCGATGGGTAATGGGAGAGCATGAAAAACTGTTTTTT.

In nucleotides, the CDR3 is TGCGCCAGCAGCTTGGCCGGGCTAGCGGGACCCACCTACGAGCAGTACTTC. Protein sequence: CASSLAGLAGPTYEQYF. The chain recombines TRBV5-1 with TRBJ2-7; TRBD2 matches 9 bases. Germline V lookup: CDR1 SGHRS, CDR2 YFSETQ. The junction had 9 bases not matched to a gene; V was cut back by 0 bases and J by 2 bases. This CDR3 region has 17 residues.

This chain connects TRBV30 to TRBJ2-2, with 11 bases identical to TRBD1. The CDR3 is 16 residues long. CDR1 is GTSNPN, CDR2 SVGIG, per germline (reference sequence). V gave up 0 bases and J gave up 3 bases; unmatched junction bases: 3. In DNA form, the CDR3 reads TGTGCCTGGAGTGTATGGGGACAGGGGGACACCGGGGAGCTGTTTTTT. Encoded protein: CAWSVWGQGDTGELFF. Full variable domain (rest looked up from reference TRBV30 and TRBJ2-2): SQTIHQWPATLVQPVGSPLSLECTVEGTSNPNLYWYRQAAGRGLQLLFYSVGIGQISSEVPQNLSASRPQDRQFILSSKKLLLSDSGFYLCAWSVWGQGDTGELFFGEGSRLTVL.

This clone has just a few counts. The chain combines TRBV2 with TRBJ1-4; TRBD1 is a possible D gene (5 bases). The CDR3 loop spans 14 amino acids. V lost 6 bases and J lost 7, with 15 bases in between. Looked up from germline, CDR1 is SNHLY and CDR2 is FYNNEI. The CDR3 nucleotides are TGTGCCAGCAGCCCGACAGTCGTTGTTGAAAAACTGTTTTTT. Translation gives CASSPTVVVEKLFF.

This chain connects TRBV7-6 to TRBJ2-7, with 9 bases lining up with TRBD1. V lost 8 bases to trimming and J lost 0 bases; unmatched junction nucleotides: 8. The CDR3 is 15 amino acids. CDR1 is SGHVS, CDR2 FNYEAQ, per germline. This CDR3 reads CASGGDRANSYEQYF. The CDR3 DNA is TGTGCCAGCGGCGGGGACAGGGCTAACTCCTACGAGCAGTACTTC.

The CDR3 bases are TGTGCCACCAGCAGAGAAGCCAGGCGACAGCCCCAGCATTTT. Translated: CATSREARRQPQHF. V and J are TRBV15 and TRBJ1-5; D remains unclear. Germline lookup yields CDR1 LNHNV and CDR2 YYDKDF (reference sequence). V lost 0 bases, J lost 7 bases, and 10 bases lay in between. The CDR3 consists of 14 residues.

This clone was seen a single time. The V and J genes are TRBV6-1 and TRBJ1-1; D remains ambiguous. Germline CDR1 and CDR2: MNHNS and SASEGT. V was pared by 10 bases and J by 0 bases, with 6 bases between. This CDR3 has 11 residues. Here the CDR3 reads CATTVNTEAFF. The CDR3 nucleotides read TGTGCCACAACAGTGAACACTGAAGCTTTCTTT.

This clone was seen only a few times. The gene calls are TRBV7-2 and TRBJ2-7, with D maybe TRBD2 (6 bases). V dropped 2 bases and J dropped 6 bases, with 11 bases sitting between them. Germline CDR1 reads SGHTA; CDR2 reads FQGNSA. The CDR3 runs to 13 residues. Here the CDR3 DNA reads TGTGCCAGCAGCTTATTGGAGGGTCCCGAGCAGTACTTC. This gives the protein CASSLLEGPEQYF.

The CDR3 bases are TGTGCCAGCAGTTCCCCGACAGGGGCCGGGGAGCTGTTTTTT. This gives the protein CASSSPTGAGELFF. This rearrangement joins TRBV6-1 to TRBJ2-2, with 8 nucleotides matching TRBD1. V trimming: 5 bases; J trimming: 6 bases; junction bases outside the gene matches: 5. The CDR3 has 14 amino acids. Germline lookup yields CDR1 MNHNS and CDR2 SASEGT.

CDR3 DNA sequence: TGCGCCAGCAGCGTGGACGGGAGCTCCTACGAGCAGTACTTC. Translating it yields CASSVDGSSYEQYF. This chain uses TRBV5-1 with TRBJ2-5, with D possibly TRBD2 on 6 matching bases. Near its end, the DNA agrees better with TRBJ2-7, so the J call may be wrong. Germline CDR1 reads SGHRS; CDR2 reads YFSETQ. This CDR3 has 14 residues.

The chain employs TRBV7-2 and TRBJ2-1; TRBD1 agrees at 9 bases. Looked up from germline, CDR1 is SGHTA and CDR2 is FQGNSA. Losses at the gene ends were 4 bases for V and 7 bases for J; bases not matched to a gene: 8. The CDR3 totals 15 residues. Here the CDR3 DNA reads TGTGCCAGCAGCTACCACAGGGGGCCTCGGAATGAGCAGTTCTTC. Its protein is CASSYHRGPRNEQFF.

The CDR3 reads CASSPDRPSYEQYF. CDR3 nucleotide sequence: TGTGCCAGCAGCCCGGACAGGCCGTCCTACGAGCAGTACTTC. The rearrangement uses TRBV7-2 and TRBJ2-7; the match to TRBD1 covers 7 bases. This CDR3 contains 14 residues. Germline V gene lookup returns CDR1 SGHTA and CDR2 FQGNSA. Trimming cost V 5 bases and J 1 base; bases outside gene matches: 5.

The chain is built from TRBV29-1 and TRBJ2-2; possibly TRBD2 for D (5 bases). This CDR3 comprises 14 residues. The V gene's germline CDR1 is SQVTM and CDR2 ANQGSEA. Trimming pared 6 bases from V and 2 bases from J, leaving 13 bases between. The CDR3 region is CSVVGIFNTGELFF. DNA for the CDR3: TGCAGCGTCGTCGGGATCTTTAACACCGGGGAGCTGTTTTTT.

The chain links TRBV21-1 to TRBJ2-5; the table assigns TRBD1, which was not confirmed against the DNA. TRBV21-1 has pseudogene status. The CDR3 is made up of 15 amino acids. CDR3 DNA sequence: TGTGCCAACACGAGGGGACAGGGGGCTTTCGAGACCCAGTACTTC. Its translation is CANTRGQGAFETQYF.

This clone was detected once. For the CDR3, the DNA is TGTGCCAGCTCAGCCGGACAGCCTCCCGGGGAAAAACTGTTTTTT. Translating gives CASSAGQPPGEKLFF. The chain carries TRBV18 and TRBJ1-4, with a weak D call TRBD1 (6 bases). Per the germline V gene, CDR1 is KGHSH and CDR2 is LQKENI. The CDR3 consists of 15 residues. Deletions cut 5 bases from V and 8 bases from J, with 18 bases between. Full variable domain (rest looked up from reference TRBV18 and TRBJ1-4): NAGVMQNPRHLVRRRGQEARLRCSPMKGHSHVYWYRQLPEEGLKFMVYLQKENIIDESGMPKERFSAEFPKEGPSILRIQQVVRGDSAAYFCASSAGQPPGEKLFFGSGTQLSVL.

The chain recombines TRBV6-1 with TRBJ1-1; 8 nucleotides agree with TRBD1. CDR1 MNHNS and CDR2 SASEGT come from the germline V gene. The V and J ends lost 5 bases and 4 bases, in that order; junction bases with no gene match: 6. The CDR3 has 14 amino acids. CDR3 in DNA: TGTGCCAGCAGTTCCGGGACAGGCGCCACTGAAGCTTTCTTT. Its translation is CASSSGTGATEAFF.

The chain has TRBV7-2 and TRBJ1-4; D remains ambiguous. CDR3 size: 12 residues. Germline V gene lookup returns CDR1 SGHTA and CDR2 FQGNSA. V lost 6 bases, J lost 4 bases, and 6 bases lay in between. Here the CDR3 reads CASSQNNEKLFF. In DNA form, the CDR3 reads TGTGCCAGCAGTCAGAATAATGAAAAACTGTTTTTT.